One and the same sample provided the 16 T cell receptor beta chains below, sequenced in a study of cytomegalovirus exposure and HLA in healthy donors. Vbeta (60) and Jbeta (13) primers were used in the PCR. Generated by immunoSEQ multiplex PCR, the TCRdb table keeps only in-frame clones and is missing some. The table includes 98,000 or so clones, around a tenth detected once. Sequences were obtained from PBMCs. The receptors come from a man aged 40-55 years in good health and CMV-seropositive.

This chain joins TRBV6-6 and TRBJ2-1, with no clear D. CDR3 length equals 14 residues. V lost 0 bases, J lost 6 bases, and 9 bases lay in between. In germline, CDR1 is MNHNY, CDR2 SVGAGI (reference sequence). This chain's CDR3 is CASSYSQVGNEQFF. Written as DNA, the CDR3 is TGTGCCAGCAGTTACTCGCAGGTGGGCAATGAGCAGTTCTTC.

Note on this clone: Distinct nucleotide sequences in the sample also encode this CDR3. The V gene is TRBV10-1, the J gene TRBJ2-3; perhaps TRBD1 as D (6 bases). There are 12 residues in the CDR3. Germline V gene lookup returns CDR1 WNHNN and CDR2 SYGVQD (reference sequence). With 4 bases removed from V and 4 bases from J, the gap between germline ends came to 6 bases. In nucleotides, the CDR3 is TGCGCCAGCAGTGGGACAGCAGATACGCAGTATTTT. Translating gives CASSGTADTQYF.

V usage is TRBV7-3 and J usage is TRBJ2-5; 8 bases fit TRBD1. The length of the CDR3 is 13 residues. After removal of 2 bases from V and 4 bases from J, the junction contained 0 bases not matched to a gene. The germline V gene encodes CDR1 SGHTA and CDR2 FQGTGA. In DNA, the CDR3 is TGTGCCAGCAGCTTACAGGGGGCAGAGACCCAGTACTTC. Residues: CASSLQGAETQYF.

The J gene is TRBJ2-2, the V gene TRBV7-9; maybe TRBD1 (7 bases). The V gene's germline CDR1 is SEHNR and CDR2 FQNEAQ (reference sequence). The CDR3 is made up of 17 amino acids. The V end lost 7 bases, the J end lost 2 bases, and 20 bases lay between the germline ends. As DNA, the CDR3 is TGTGCCAGCATCTCAGGTGGAGGGGGCTTTAACACCGGGGAGCTGTTTTTT. Protein sequence: CASISGGGGFNTGELFF.

The J gene is TRBJ2-7, the V gene TRBV7-8; 7 bases are shared with TRBD1. Germline values: CDR1 SGHVS, CDR2 FQNEAQ. This CDR3 has 13 residues. The J segment lost 7 bases and the V segment lost 3 bases, leaving 6 bases of the junction unmatched. The chain's CDR3 is CASSFSTGREQYF. CDR3 coding DNA: TGTGCCAGCAGCTTTTCGACAGGGAGAGAGCAGTACTTC.

This clone was counted a few times. The chain couples TRBV5-6 to TRBJ2-5; tentatively, D is TRBD1 (5 bases). The CDR3 extends over 13 amino acids. V dropped 5 bases and J dropped 5 bases, with 13 bases sitting between them. Germline lookup yields CDR1 SGHDT and CDR2 YYEEEE. CDR3 coding DNA: TGTGCCAGCAGTTCAGGGATTGGGGAGACCCAGTACTTC. This translates into CASSSGIGETQYF.

The chain links TRBV5-3 to TRBJ2-2, with 7 bases identical to TRBD1. TRBV5-3 is classed as an ORF, of uncertain function. The CDR3 length is 18 residues. V shed 7 bases, J shed 4 bases, and the junction held 19 bases outside the gene matches. CDR3 amino acids: CARSVGRQGEKGTGELFF. The CDR3 nucleotides read TGTGCCAGATCCGTAGGACGACAGGGAGAAAAAGGCACCGGGGAGCTGTTTTTT.

The chain couples TRBV27 to TRBJ1-5; 9 bases are a match to TRBD1. V was clipped by 6 bases and J by 3 bases; unmatched bases: 9. This CDR3 is built from 16 residues. Germline-derived CDR1 and CDR2 are MNHEY and SMNVEV (reference sequence). The CDR3 spells CASSPDRGIYNQPQHF. The CDR3 DNA is TGTGCCAGCAGCCCGGACAGGGGAATTTACAATCAGCCCCAGCATTTT.

This chain links TRBV4-1 with TRBJ2-7, with 7 nucleotides matching TRBD1. This CDR3 comprises 16 residues. Per germline, CDR1 MGHRA and CDR2 YSYEKL. V trimming: 0 bases; J trimming: 6 bases; junction bases outside the gene matches: 11. As DNA, the CDR3 is TGCGCCAGCAGCCAAGACCCCGGCGACAGGGTTGTCGAGCAGTACTTC. Its translation is CASSQDPGDRVVEQYF.

The table lists this clone with a few counts. This chain connects TRBV6-4 to TRBJ2-2; 12 nucleotides match TRBD2. Germline V lookup: CDR1 MRHNA, CDR2 SNTAGT. The ends lost 6 bases at V and 4 bases at J; junction bases unmatched: 9. This CDR3 comprises 17 residues. The CDR3 region has the DNA TGTGCCAGCAGCCTTCGACTAGCGGGAGTTGGCACCGGGGAGCTGTTTTTT. As protein: CASSLRLAGVGTGELFF.

A few counts support this clone. The V gene is TRBV14, the J gene TRBJ2-3, with D tentatively TRBD2 (5 bases). CDR1 and CDR2 (germline): SGHDN, FVKESK. V lost 0 bases to trimming and J lost 3 bases, with 10 bases between them. CDR3 size: 15 residues. The DNA of the CDR3 is TGTGCCAGCAGCCAAGATCAGCGGCCAACAGATACGCAGTATTTT. Residues: CASSQDQRPTDTQYF. Supplemented by reference TRBV14 and TRBJ2-3, the full variable domain reads EAGVTQFPSHSVIEKGQTVTLRCDPISGHDNLYWYRRVMGKEIKFLLHFVKESKQDESGMPNNRFLAERTGGTYSTLKVQPAELEDSGVYFCASSQDQRPTDTQYFGPGTRLTVL.

This clone has a handful of counts. The chain has TRBV5-4 and TRBJ1-2; D unresolved. This CDR3 has 14 amino acids. V lost 1 base, J lost 3 bases, and 10 bases lay in between. The germline CDR1 and CDR2 sequences are SGHNT and YYREEE (reference sequence). The CDR3: CASSLRGEDYGYTF. CDR3 nucleotide sequence: TGTGCCAGCAGCTTGCGCGGGGAGGACTATGGCTACACCTTC.

In this sample, this clone turned up a few times. The chain couples TRBV11-2 to TRBJ2-7; possibly TRBD1 for D (5 bases). V was shortened by 5 bases and J by 2 bases, with 10 bases between the two germline ends. The CDR3 loop spans 13 amino acids. CDR1 is SGHAT and CDR2 is FQNNGV in the germline V gene. The CDR3 loop is CASSTRQTYEQYF. CDR3 DNA sequence: TGTGCCAGCAGCACCCGACAGACCTACGAGCAGTACTTC.

The chain employs TRBV6-5 and TRBJ1-1; TRBD1 agrees at 8 bases. Looked up from germline, CDR1 is MNHEY and CDR2 is SVGAGI. V was pared by 6 bases and J by 1 base, with 4 bases of the junction left unmatched. The CDR3 totals 14 residues. CDR3 region: CASRAGTGNTEAFF. For the CDR3, the DNA is TGTGCCAGCAGAGCCGGGACAGGGAACACTGAAGCTTTCTTT.

J is TRBJ2-7 and V is TRBV19; 10 bases align to TRBD1. CDR3 length equals 14 residues. Germline trimming cut 8 bases from V and 5 bases from J; bases unmatched to any gene: 9. Germline V gene sequence: CDR1 LNHDA, CDR2 SQIVND (reference sequence). DNA for the CDR3: TGTGCCAGTGGGCCTGACAGGGGGCTCGACGAGCAGTACTTC. Translating it yields CASGPDRGLDEQYF.

This chain uses TRBV4-1 with TRBJ2-7, with 12 bases that match TRBD2. This CDR3 region has 16 residues. CDR1 and CDR2 from the germline V gene are MGHRA and YSYEKL. V lost 6 bases, J lost 0 bases, and 6 bases stayed unmatched. In DNA form, the CDR3 reads TGCGCCAGCAGTTCACTAGCGGGAGGTTTCTCCTACGAGCAGTACTTC. Its translation is CASSSLAGGFSYEQYF.